These T cell receptor beta chains were read from a single sample in a study of beta chain features in type 1 diabetes. Sequencing used immunoSEQ multiplex PCR; TCRdb keeps in-frame clones, though not all of them. In the table there are hundreds of thousands of clones, approximately 30% of which are singletons. Sequencing was carried out using naive CD4+ T cells from blood. These receptors were obtained from a man between 18 and 35 years old in good health. CDR3s include the opening cysteine and the closing phenylalanine or tryptophan. A D gene is named only where the DNA matches it firmly. Rows give clone size only sometimes, using once, few, many, or a class for an expanded clone.

j_call | d_call | v_call | clone_size | cdr3_nt | cdr3_aa
TRBJ2-1 | TRBD1 | TRBV7-3 | NA | TGTGCCAGCAGCTCGGGACAGGGGCGAAGCTCCTACAATGAGCAGTTCTTC | CASSSGQGRSSYNEQFF
TRBJ2-7 | TRBD1 | TRBV28 | few | TGTGCCAGCAGTCAGCCGGGACAGCCGGTCCAGCAGTACTTC | CASSQPGQPVQQYF
TRBJ2-1 | NA | TRBV7-9 | few | TGTGCCAGCAGCTTAAGGGACAATGAGCAGTTCTTC | CASSLRDNEQFF
TRBJ2-3 | NA | TRBV6-6 | NA | TGTGCCAGCAGTTACTCGGGGGCAGATACGCAGTATTTT | CASSYSGADTQYF
TRBJ1-1 | NA | TRBV2 | NA | TGTGCCAGCAATGTACCCGGGACTTTCGTCACTGAAGCTTTCTTT | CASNVPGTFVTEAFF
TRBJ2-5 | TRBD2 | TRBV30 | few | TGTGCCTGGAGTCGGGGCCGAGTAGCGGGTCGGCAAGAGACCCAGTACTTC | CAWSRGRVAGRQETQYF
TRBJ2-3 | NA | TRBV7-2 | few | TGTGCCAGCAGCGCCCGCGACTGGCCTAACACAGATACGCAGTATTTT | CASSARDWPNTDTQYF
TRBJ1-4 | TRBD1 | TRBV29-1 | few | TGCAGCGTGATGGACAGGGGAAATGAAAAACTGTTTTTT | CSVMDRGNEKLFF
TRBJ1-2 | NA | TRBV30 | NA | TGTGCCTGGGAAAGGGCCCCCTATGGCTACACCTTC | CAWERAPYGYTF
TRBJ2-7 | TRBD1 | TRBV19 | NA | TGTGCCAGTAGCCGAATGGGACAGGGGGCGCGTGAGCAGTACTTC | CASSRMGQGAREQYF
TRBJ2-6 | TRBD1 | TRBV7-9 | few | TGTGCCAGCAGCTTAGCGAGGCAGGGGGCGCCTGGGGCCAACGTCCTGACTTTC | CASSLARQGAPGANVLTF
TRBJ2-7 | TRBD2 | TRBV4-1 | few | TGCGCCAGCAGCCAACAGTGGACTAGCGGGAAGTACGAGCAGTACTTC | CASSQQWTSGKYEQYF
TRBJ2-1 | TRBD2 | TRBV9 | once | TGTGCCAGCAGCGTTTCCCCGGGAGGCACCTACAATGAGCAGTTCTTC | CASSVSPGGTYNEQFF
TRBJ1-1 | NA | TRBV5-4 | NA | TGTGCCAGCAGCTTTAAAGGCAGTTTGGACACTGAAGCTTTCTTT | CASSFKGSLDTEAFF